These T cell receptor beta chains were read from a single sample in a study of blood T cell repertoires in COVID-19. The protocol was immunoSEQ multiplex PCR, while the TCRdb copy is restricted to in-frame clones and leaves out a portion. Of approximately 80,000 clones in the sample, around 81% were seen once. Sequenced input: peripheral blood. These receptors all come from a man older than 75 with acute or convalescent COVID-19. CDR3s include the opening cysteine and the closing phenylalanine or tryptophan. D genes are given only for firm matches. Rows may omit the clone size; those that give it use once, few, many or a size class.

>NA|TRBV9|NA|TRBJ1-1
TGTGCCAGCAGCGCGAGTCCCGGGGTGAACACTGAAGCTTTCTTT
CASSASPGVNTEAFF
>TRBD1|TRBV2|NA|TRBJ2-5
TGTGCCAGCAAGGAGAGGGGGCGAGAGACCCAGTACTTC
CASKERGRETQYF
>TRBD1|TRBV27|NA|TRBJ1-2
TGTGCCAGCAGTTTCGGACAGGGTGGGAACTATGGCTACACCTTC
CASSFGQGGNYGYTF
>NA|TRBV6-5|NA|TRBJ1-1
TGTGCCAGCAGGCATCGGGAGGATTTGGGAACTGAAGCTTTCTTT
CASRHREDLGTEAFF
>TRBD1|TRBV4-1|NA|TRBJ2-1
TGCGCCAGCAGCCCAAATGCGGGACAGGGTACCTACAATGAGCAGTTCTTC
CASSPNAGQGTYNEQFF
>NA|TRBV6-6|NA|TRBJ1-5
TGTGCCAGCAGTGGCCAAGGGGGTAGCAATCAGCCCCAGCATTTT
CASSGQGGSNQPQHF
>NA|TRBV11-2|once|TRBJ2-3
TGTGCCAGCAGCTTAGCGGGCACAGATACGCAGTATTTT
CASSLAGTDTQYF
>NA|TRBV5-1|NA|TRBJ1-1
TGCGCCAGCAGCTTGGAGGGGAGGGCTGAAGCTTTCTTT
CASSLEGRAEAFF
>TRBD1|TRBV6-6|once|TRBJ1-5
TGTGCCAGCGGCTACAGGGGGCTCGGTCAGCCCCAGCATTTT
CASGYRGLGQPQHF
>NA|TRBV4-3|NA|TRBJ1-6
TGCGCCAGCAGCCAAGAATATGCGGGCCAAAGCGCAAGGGCACCCCTCCACTTT
CASSQEYAGQSARAPLHF
>TRBD1|TRBV3-1/TRBV3-2|once|TRBJ2-7
TGTGCCAGCAGCCGAGGACAGGACCCCTCCTACGAGCAGTACTTC
CASSRGQDPSYEQYF
>TRBD1|TRBV9|NA|TRBJ2-7
TGTGCCAGCAGCTTCGACAGGGGCGGCGGCGAGCAGTACTTC
CASSFDRGGGEQYF
>TRBD1|TRBV27|NA|TRBJ2-1
TGTGCCAGCAGTGTGACAGGGGACTCCTACAATGAGCAGTTCTTC
CASSVTGDSYNEQFF
>TRBD1|TRBV11-2|NA|TRBJ1-6
TGTGCCAGCAGGAAAGGGGGCGCTAGCTCCTATAATTCACCCCTCCACTTT
CASRKGGASSYNSPLHF
>TRBD1|TRBV7-8|few|TRBJ2-7
TGTGCCAGCAGCTCGTGGACAGGCCTGATGCAGGAGCAGTACTTC
CASSSWTGLMQEQYF
>NA|TRBV14|NA|TRBJ2-2
TGTGCCAGCAGCCAAGATCCGAACTCCTTCCACACCGGGGAGCTGTTTTTT
CASSQDPNSFHTGELFF
>TRBD2|TRBV30|NA|TRBJ2-3
TGTGCCAGTTGGGGGGGTTTAAGCACAGATACGCAGTATTTT
CASWGGLSTDTQYF
>TRBD1|TRBV5-1|NA|TRBJ2-6
TGCGCCAGCAGCTTCAACAGGGGCTCAGGGGCCAACGTCCTGACTTTC
CASSFNRGSGANVLTF
>TRBD1|TRBV30|NA|TRBJ2-1
TGTGCCTGGAGGTCTTTAACAGGGGGCTCCTACAATGAGCAGTTCTTC
CAWRSLTGGSYNEQFF
>NA|TRBV30|NA|TRBJ2-3
TGTGCCTGGAGTGTAAACGAGGGGGGCACAGATACGCAGTATTTT
CAWSVNEGGTDTQYF
>TRBD1|TRBV7-9|NA|TRBJ2-7
TGTGCCAGCAGCTTAGGCCGGGACAGGGTCGCCTACGAGCAGTACTTC
CASSLGRDRVAYEQYF
>NA|TRBV20-1|NA|TRBJ1-2
TGCAGTGCTAGAGTCCTCTATGGCTACACCTTC
CSARVLYGYTF
>TRBD1|TRBV5-1|NA|TRBJ2-3
TGCGCCAGCAGGCCTAACAGGGGCCTGAGCACAGATACGCAGTATTTT
CASRPNRGLSTDTQYF
>TRBD1|TRBV18|NA|TRBJ1-2
TGTGCCAGCTCACCACCAAGTCTTACAGGGGGCTATGGCTACACCTTC
CASSPPSLTGGYGYTF
>NA|TRBV9|NA|TRBJ2-1
TGTGCCAGCAGCCGAGAGGAGGGCCCCTACAATGAGCAGTTCTTC
CASSREEGPYNEQFF
>TRBD2|TRBV10-1|NA|TRBJ2-4
TGCGCCAGCAGTGAGTCTTGGACTAGCGGCAAAAACATTCAGTACTTC
CASSESWTSGKNIQYF
>NA|TRBV7-3|NA|TRBJ2-1
TGTGCCAGCAGCCCCTCATTAGCGAACTCCTACAATGAGCAGTTCTTC
CASSPSLANSYNEQFF
>TRBD1|TRBV4-3|NA|TRBJ1-1
TGCGCCAGCCCGACAGGGGTGGGAACTGAAGCTTTCTTT
CASPTGVGTEAFF
>TRBD1|TRBV7-9|NA|TRBJ1-1
TGTGCCAGCAGAACCACAGGGGACGAGACTGAAGCTTTCTTT
CASRTTGDETEAFF
>TRBD1|TRBV27|NA|TRBJ2-7
TGTGCCAGCAGCACCGGGACAGGGGTCTACGAGCAGTACTTC
CASSTGTGVYEQYF
>NA|TRBV7-9|NA|TRBJ1-4
TGTGCCAGCAGCTTAGAAAGGGGGATGGTCGCAACTAATGAAAAACTGTTTTTT
CASSLERGMVATNEKLFF
>TRBD1|TRBV18|NA|TRBJ2-7
TGTGCCAGCTCACCACTGGACAGGGGTCGGGGCGAGCAGTACTTC
CASSPLDRGRGEQYF
>TRBD1|TRBV6-6|NA|TRBJ2-2
TGTGCCAGCTCCAGTTCCGGGACAGGAACCGGGGAGCTGTTTTTT
CASSSSGTGTGELFF
>NA|TRBV7-9|NA|TRBJ1-3
TGTGCCAGCAGCTTCTTGGGGGGATATGGAAACACCATATATTTT
CASSFLGGYGNTIYF
>NA|TRBV7-2|NA|TRBJ2-2
TGTGCCAGCAGCTTAGCTAGCTTCGTCACCGGGGAGCTGTTTTTT
CASSLASFVTGELFF
>TRBD2|TRBV14|NA|TRBJ2-7
TGTGCCAGCAGCCTGGGACTATTCTCCTACGAGCAGTACTTC
CASSLGLFSYEQYF
>TRBD2|TRBV12-5|NA|TRBJ2-5
TGTGCTAGTGGTTCTGAAACCCTAGCGGCAAGGGAGACCCAGTACTTC
CASGSETLAARETQYF
>NA|TRBV5-1|few|TRBJ1-1
TGCGCCAGCAGCTTGGAGCCAGGCTGGAACACTGAAGCTTTCTTT
CASSLEPGWNTEAFF
>TRBD2|TRBV7-2|NA|TRBJ2-1
TGTGCCAGCAGCTTAGCCGGGACTAGCGGCTACAATGAGCAGTTCTTC
CASSLAGTSGYNEQFF
>NA|TRBV28|NA|TRBJ1-1
TGTGCCAGCAGTCTCAGGGCAGTGAGGGGGACTGAAGCTTTCTTT
CASSLRAVRGTEAFF
>NA|TRBV27|NA|TRBJ1-1
TGTGCCAGCAGTTTAAACAGCTATTCCACTGAAGCTTTCTTT
CASSLNSYSTEAFF
>NA|TRBV5-1|NA|TRBJ2-5
TGCGCCAGCAGCTTAACCGGGACACCCCAAGAGACCCAGTACTTC
CASSLTGTPQETQYF
>TRBD1|TRBV27|NA|TRBJ2-2
TGTGCCAGCAGGATTCGACAGGGGCCCACCGGGGAGCTGTTTTTT
CASRIRQGPTGELFF
>NA|TRBV27|NA|TRBJ1-5
TGTGCCAGCAGTTTATTTGCCGGGAATCCTTCAATTCAGCCCCAGCATTTT
CASSLFAGNPSIQPQHF
>NA|TRBV7-2|few|TRBJ2-7
TGTGCCAGCAGCTTTTGGGGGGGCCACGAGCAGTACTTC
CASSFWGGHEQYF
>NA|TRBV9|once|TRBJ1-5
TGTGCCAGCAGCGTAGGTTCGGGGGGCGAGTATCAGCCCCAGCATTTT
CASSVGSGGEYQPQHF
>TRBD1|TRBV6-5|NA|TRBJ1-2
TGTGCCAGCAGTCGGACAGGGAACTATGGCTACACCTTC
CASSRTGNYGYTF
>TRBD2|TRBV7-6|NA|TRBJ2-1
TGTGCCAGCAGCTTGAAAGTCAGCGGGAGGGCCCCACTGTTCTTC
CASSLKVSGRAPLFF
>TRBD2|TRBV5-1|NA|TRBJ2-5
TGCGCCAGCAGCTTGGCCGGGAGGGTAAAGACCCAGTACTTC
CASSLAGRVKTQYF
>TRBD1|TRBV4-2|once|TRBJ2-1
TGTGCCAGCAGCCAACTCACAGGGGGCAGTTTCAATGAGCAGTTCTTC
CASSQLTGGSFNEQFF
>TRBD1|TRBV9|NA|TRBJ2-2
TGTGCCAGCAGCACTAGACAGGGGGCAGGCACCGGGGAGCTGTTTTTT
CASSTRQGAGTGELFF
>TRBD1|TRBV19|NA|TRBJ1-5
TGTGCCAGTATCATAACAGGGGGCGATCAGCCCCAGCATTTT
CASIITGGDQPQHF